This entry lists 10 T cell receptor beta chains sequenced from one sample in a study of radiotherapy plus CTLA-4 blockade in lung cancer. This table comes from immunoSEQ multiplex PCR, and its TCRdb copy is limited to in-frame clones, with some not included. The sample includes tens of thousands of clones, about 80% of them seen just once. The sequences come from peripheral blood, collected from a patient treated with radiotherapy plus ipilimumab. These receptors were collected from a human donor with non-small cell lung cancer who had a partial response to radiotherapy plus ipilimumab.

This sequence joins TRBV9 and TRBJ2-7; no definite D call. V was clipped by 4 bases and J by 1 base, with 12 bases between them. The CDR3 length is 14 residues. Germline-derived CDR1 and CDR2 are SGDLS and YYNGEE. The CDR3 DNA sequence: TGTGCCAGCAGCCCACACCCGGGTTCCTACGAGCAGTACTTC. Translation: CASSPHPGSYEQYF.

This clone was detected a few times. The V call is TRBV19, the J call TRBJ2-7, with TRBD2 identical over 8 bases. This CDR3 region has 17 residues. The germline V gene has CDR1 LNHDA and CDR2 SQIVND (reference sequence). V dropped 3 bases and J dropped 2; count of bases not matched to a gene: 12. CDR3 sequence reads: CASSISLTSGGTYEQYF. In DNA form, the CDR3 reads TGTGCCAGTAGTATTTCTCTGACCAGCGGGGGAACCTACGAGCAGTACTTC.

This clone was seen only a few times. The J gene is TRBJ1-5, the V gene TRBV5-1; D might be TRBD1 (5 bases). The V gene's germline CDR1 is SGHRS and CDR2 YFSETQ. The CDR3 has 13 amino acids. V was clipped by 0 bases and J by 5 bases, with 6 bases between them. CDR3 loop: CASSLGRDQPQHF. As DNA, the CDR3 is TGCGCCAGCAGCTTGGGCAGGGATCAGCCCCAGCATTTT.

This chain links TRBV27 with TRBJ2-3, with D perhaps matching TRBD2 (5 bases). The germline V and J ends were trimmed by 7 bases and 7 bases, with 18 bases remaining between them. CDR3 size: 14 residues. The germline CDR1 and CDR2 sequences are MNHEY and SMNVEV (reference sequence). CDR3 DNA sequence: TGTGCCAGCATCCGGACTGGATCCTCGAATACGCAGTATTTT. Its protein product is CASIRTGSSNTQYF.

The chain combines TRBV28 with TRBJ1-2; 9 nucleotides match TRBD1. Germline CDR1 MDHEN, CDR2 SYDVKM. This CDR3 has 16 amino acids. Trimming took 5 bases from V and 0 from J; bases not matched to a gene: 7. The CDR3 is CASSQQGAFANYGYTF. The CDR3 nucleotides read TGTGCCAGCAGTCAACAGGGGGCATTCGCTAACTATGGCTACACCTTC.

The V gene is TRBV19, the J gene TRBJ1-5; D might be TRBD1 (5 bases). The V end was cut by 4 bases, the J end by 5 bases, with 6 bases between. Germline V gene sequence: CDR1 LNHDA, CDR2 SQIVND (reference sequence). The CDR3 is made up of 12 amino acids. CDR3 in amino acids: CASSTGYQPQHF. The CDR3 DNA reads as TGTGCCAGTAGTACAGGGTATCAGCCCCAGCATTTT.

This clone has ten or more counts. The V call is TRBV4-1, the J call TRBJ1-4, with TRBD1 matching 7 bases. Trimming removed 4 bases from V and 8 bases from J; junction bases left unmatched: 10. Per the germline V gene, CDR1 is MGHRA and CDR2 is YSYEKL. The CDR3 runs to 15 residues. CDR3: CASSPHRGRQEKLFF. The CDR3 nucleotides read TGCGCCAGCAGCCCACACAGGGGTCGGCAGGAAAAACTGTTTTTT.

This chain links TRBV5-4 with TRBJ2-2; D is undetermined. Germline CDR1 and CDR2: SGHNT and YYREEE (reference sequence). The CDR3 sequence is 13 residues long. Trimming took 4 bases from V and 1 from J, leaving 5 bases between them. CDR3 sequence reads: CASSPQNTGELFF. CDR3 nucleotides: TGTGCCAGCAGCCCACAGAACACCGGGGAGCTGTTTTTT. The whole variable domain, filled in from reference TRBV5-4 and TRBJ2-2, reads ETGVTQSPTHLIKTRGQQVTLRCSSQSGHNTVSWYQQALGQGPQFIFQYYREEENGRGNFPPRFSGLQFPNYSSELNVNALELDDSALYLCASSPQNTGELFFGEGSRLTVL.

V gene TRBV18 combines with J gene TRBJ2-6; D ambiguous. The V gene's germline CDR1 is KGHSH and CDR2 LQKENI. Trimming pared 3 bases from V and 0 bases from J, leaving 6 bases between. This CDR3 has 15 residues. The CDR3 here is CASSPNFSGANVLTF. The DNA for the CDR3 is TGTGCCAGCTCACCCAATTTCTCTGGGGCCAACGTCCTGACTTTC.

About this clone itself: Within the sample, other DNA sequences also encode this same CDR3. The V and J genes are TRBV5-4 and TRBJ2-7; 8 nucleotides match TRBD1. Trimming removed 0 bases from V and 4 bases from J; junction bases left unmatched: 3. This CDR3 spans 14 amino acids. Germline lookup yields CDR1 SGHNT and CDR2 YYREEE (reference sequence). The chain's CDR3 is CASSLGRGQYEQYF. The CDR3 DNA reads as TGTGCCAGCAGCTTGGGCAGGGGGCAGTACGAGCAGTACTTC.